The sequence of this TCR beta chain was determined in a study of blood T cells in healthy people across ages. The CDR3 runs to 14 residues. From germline, CDR1 is SNHLY and CDR2 FYNNEI. V shed 8 bases and J 2 bases; nucleotides not matched to a gene: 7. Every sample gave at least 5 micrograms of total RNA when it was extracted. Then a second PCR, running roughly 7 to 11 cycles, was carried out with a sample-barcoded 5' primer and a J-beta primer mix. Via MiXCR, TCRdb re-called the 5' RACE reads, giving one row per CDR3 protein. The table lists about 1.7 million distinct CDR3 sequences, 28% of them singletons, with around 7.7% in the top ten.

This chain connects TRBV2 to TRBJ2-3; 7 bases are a match to TRBD1. The sequenced sample consisted of blood. The receptor's source is a woman aged 25 to 39 in good health. CDR3 protein: CASGRGTVTDTQYF. The DNA for the CDR3 is TGTGCCAGCGGGAGAGGGACAGTCACAGATACGCAGTATTTT.